The 22 T cell receptor beta chains below all came from one sample that was sequenced in a study of shared clonotypes between healthy human individuals. Naive-designated CD8 cells lacked CD45RO, were positively enriched for CCR7, and omitted terminally differentiated effector memory CD45RA+ cells. Generated by immunoSEQ multiplex PCR, the TCRdb table keeps only in-frame clones and is missing some. Of about 2.1 million clones in the sample, 90% to 95% are singletons; the top ten hold around 1.7%. Sequencing used naive CD8+ T cells from PBMCs. The source is a man younger than 35 in good health. Some clones in this sample may be carry-over from other donors' samples.

The rearrangement joins TRBV5-5 to TRBJ2-3, with D possibly TRBD1 on 6 matching bases. Trimming removed 4 bases from V and 4 bases from J, with 22 bases in between. This CDR3 contains 17 residues. Germline CDR1 and CDR2: SGHKS and YYEKEE (reference sequence). CDR3 sequence (DNA): TGTGCCAGCAGCGCGACCCTAGCCCTAAAGGGGGCAGATACGCAGTATTTT. The encoded protein is CASSATLALKGADTQYF. Supplemented by reference TRBV5-5 and TRBJ2-3, the full variable domain reads DAGVTQSPTHLIKTRGQQVTLRCSPISGHKSVSWYQQVLGQGPQFIFQYYEKEERGRGNFPDRFSARQFPNYSSELNVNALLLGDSALYLCASSATLALKGADTQYFGPGTRLTVL.

The chain is built from TRBV9 and TRBJ1-1; TRBD1 matches 7 bases. The J segment lost 1 base and the V segment lost 3 bases, leaving 6 bases of the junction unmatched. Germline V gene sequence: CDR1 SGDLS, CDR2 YYNGEE. The CDR3 runs to 15 residues. CDR3 in amino acids: CASSGRDRENTEAFF. DNA for the CDR3: TGTGCCAGCAGCGGTCGAGACAGGGAGAACACTGAAGCTTTCTTT.

The chain joins TRBV11-1 to TRBJ2-3; TRBD2 aligns across 7 bases. Germline V gene data show CDR1 as SGHAT and CDR2 as FQDESV (reference sequence). The CDR3 sequence is 18 residues long. Losses at the gene ends were 5 bases for V and 2 bases for J; bases not matched to a gene: 16. The CDR3 is CASSPFVRGEINTDTQYF. CDR3 coding DNA: TGTGCCAGCAGCCCGTTTGTCCGGGGGGAGATTAACACAGATACGCAGTATTTT. Full variable domain (missing parts from reference TRBV11-1 and TRBJ2-3): EAEVAQSPRYKITEKSQAVAFWCDPISGHATLYWYRQILGQGPELLVQFQDESVVDDSQLPKDRFSAERLKGVDSTLKIQPAELGDSAMYLCASSPFVRGEINTDTQYFGPGTRLTVL.

The chain uses TRBV7-6 and TRBJ2-3; the match to TRBD2 covers 8 bases. Germline CDR1 SGHVS, CDR2 FNYEAQ. The CDR3 is 16 amino acids. V lost 5 bases and J lost 4; bases outside the gene matches: 11. Here the CDR3 DNA reads TGTGCCAGCAGCACCCGGACTAGCCCCCGCCCAGATACGCAGTATTTT. It encodes CASSTRTSPRPDTQYF. The whole variable domain, filled in from reference TRBV7-6 and TRBJ2-3, reads GAGVSQSPRYKVTKRGQDVALRCDPISGHVSLYWYRQALGQGPEFLTYFNYEAQQDKSGLPNDRFSAERPEGSISTLTIQRTEQRDSAMYRCASSTRTSPRPDTQYFGPGTRLTVL.

DNA for the CDR3: TGTGCCACCCGAGGGTCTGTGAACGTCCACGAGCAGTACTTC. It specifies CATRGSVNVHEQYF. The V call is TRBV25-1, the J call TRBJ2-7; the D gene is possibly TRBD2 (5 bases). The CDR3 loop spans 14 amino acids. V dropped 10 bases and J dropped 5 bases, with 21 bases sitting between them. Germline V gene lookup returns CDR1 MGHDK and CDR2 SYGVNS.

This clone came up a few times. CDR3 amino acids: CASSGYSEQYF. CDR3 nucleotide sequence: TGTGCCAGCAGCGGTTATTCCGAGCAGTACTTC. The chain uses TRBV11-2 and TRBJ2-7; no reliable D call. The germline V and J ends were trimmed by 5 bases and 6 bases, with 8 bases remaining between them. This CDR3 has 11 residues. Germline V lookup: CDR1 SGHAT, CDR2 FQNNGV.

The rearrangement joins TRBV28 to TRBJ1-1, with D possibly being TRBD1 (5 bases). The CDR3 runs 13 residues. From germline, CDR1 is MDHEN and CDR2 SYDVKM. Trimming removed 4 bases at V and 11 bases at J, with 17 bases between. The DNA for the CDR3 is TGTGCCAGCAGTTCTCTCATCCAGGGTTCGGCTTTCTTT. The encoded protein is CASSSLIQGSAFF.

This clone was seen only once. The chain carries TRBV7-2 and TRBJ2-7, with 10 positions matching TRBD2. The V gene's germline CDR1 is SGHTA and CDR2 FQGNSA. The junction had 9 bases not matched to a gene; V was cut back by 4 bases and J by 3 bases. The CDR3 is made up of 16 amino acids. CDR3 nucleotides: TGTGCCAGCAGCTCAGCGGGGCTAGCGGGAGTCTACGAGCAGTACTTC. Amino acids: CASSSAGLAGVYEQYF. Using reference TRBV7-2 and TRBJ2-7 for the parts outside the CDR3, the full variable domain is GAGVSQSPSNKVTEKGKDVELRCDPISGHTALYWYRQSLGQGLEFLIYFQGNSAPDKSGLPSDRFSAERTGGSVSTLTIQRTQQEDSAVYLCASSSAGLAGVYEQYFGPGTRLTVT.

In its sample, this clone was seen once. The chain has TRBV29-1 and TRBJ2-5; 15 bases align to TRBD2. There are 14 residues in the CDR3. V dropped 6 bases and J dropped 4; count of bases not matched to a gene: 3. Germline V lookup: CDR1 SQVTM, CDR2 ANQGSEA. In nucleotides, the CDR3 is TGCAGCGTCGGACTAGCGGGAGGGCCAGAGACCCAGTACTTC. Translating gives CSVGLAGGPETQYF.

The chain uses TRBV28 and TRBJ1-4; TRBD1 is a possible D gene (6 bases). This CDR3 region has 16 residues. The germline V gene encodes CDR1 MDHEN and CDR2 SYDVKM. V dropped 6 bases and J dropped 0 bases, with 14 bases sitting between them. The CDR3 region is CASREGTTATNEKLFF. The CDR3, as DNA: TGTGCCAGCAGGGAAGGGACAACAGCAACTAATGAAAAACTGTTTTTT.

This clone appeared a single time. The chain recombines TRBV28 with TRBJ1-6, with D uncertain. CDR1 is MDHEN, CDR2 SYDVKM, per germline. The length of the CDR3 is 15 residues. Trimming took off 2 bases at V and 3 bases at J, with 8 bases between the two ends. The CDR3 here is CASSLRRFYNSPLHF. CDR3 sequence (DNA): TGTGCCAGCAGTTTAAGACGTTTCTATAATTCACCCCTCCACTTT.

Comments on this clone: Germline and junction disagree at one end, which may indicate a read error. This rearrangement joins TRBV4-1 to TRBJ1-1, with no clear D. The V gene's germline CDR1 is MGHRA and CDR2 YSYEKL. The CDR3 is 16 residues long. CDR3 sequence (DNA): TGCGTCAGCAGCCACAATCCGACGGAGCTGAACACTGAAGCTTTCTTT. Its translation is CVSSHNPTELNTEAFF.

The J gene is TRBJ1-5, the V gene TRBV7-6; D remains unclear. The germline CDR1 and CDR2 sequences are SGHVS and FNYEAQ. V shed 1 base and J shed 5 bases, with 15 bases lying between them. The CDR3 consists of 16 residues. CDR3 region: CASSLGAGRQDQPQHF. The CDR3, as DNA: TGTGCCAGCAGCTTAGGGGCCGGGAGGCAGGATCAGCCCCAGCATTTT.

The chain uses TRBV19 and TRBJ1-5; the match to TRBD1 covers 7 bases. After removal of 7 bases from V and 0 bases from J, the junction contained 9 bases not matched to a gene. This CDR3 has 16 residues. From germline, CDR1 is LNHDA and CDR2 SQIVND (reference sequence). The CDR3 nucleotides are TGTGCCAGTAAAACCGGGACAGTATATAGCAATCAGCCCCAGCATTTT. Protein product: CASKTGTVYSNQPQHF.

Remarks on this clone: Other DNA sequences from this sample encode an identical CDR3 as well. The chain employs TRBV27 and TRBJ2-1; D gene uncertain. CDR1 and CDR2 (germline): MNHEY, SMNVEV (reference sequence). The CDR3 is made up of 13 amino acids. The V and J ends lost 3 bases and 6 bases respectively, with 9 bases between them. The CDR3 DNA reads as TGTGCCAGCAGTTTTTCCAGACTCAATGAGCAGTTCTTC. This encodes CASSFSRLNEQFF.

This clone has just one count. Other DNA sequences within the sample encode an identical CDR3. The gene calls are TRBV27 and TRBJ2-7; TRBD1 matches at 9 bases. Germline values: CDR1 MNHEY, CDR2 SMNVEV (reference sequence). This CDR3 is 15 amino acids long. J gave up 4 bases and V 1 base, and 5 bases lay outside the gene matches. In DNA, the CDR3 is TGTGCCAGCAGTTTATTAGGGACAGGGTTGTACGAGCAGTACTTC. The encoded protein is CASSLLGTGLYEQYF.

The chain employs TRBV28 and TRBJ2-2; 7 bases map to TRBD1. Germline V CDR1 and CDR2: MDHEN, SYDVKM. With 1 base clipped from V and 3 bases from J, the junction kept 5 bases outside the gene matches. The CDR3 is 16 residues long. The chain's CDR3 is CASSLLGQLYTGELFF. CDR3 in DNA: TGTGCCAGCAGTTTATTGGGACAGCTTTACACCGGGGAGCTGTTTTTT. Full variable domain (missing parts from reference TRBV28 and TRBJ2-2): DVKVTQSSRYLVKRTGEKVFLECVQDMDHENMFWYRQDPGLGLRLIYFSYDVKMKEKGDIPEGYSVSREKKERFSLILESASTNQTSMYLCASSLLGQLYTGELFFGEGSRLTVL.

The chain uses TRBV5-1 and TRBJ1-1; 7 nucleotides match TRBD1. The germline gives CDR1 SGHRS, CDR2 YFSETQ. This CDR3 contains 16 residues. The ends lost 0 bases at V and 1 base at J; junction bases unmatched: 6. The CDR3 region is CASSLGPDRANTEAFF. The CDR3 bases are TGCGCCAGCAGCTTGGGGCCAGACAGGGCGAACACTGAAGCTTTCTTT.

This rearrangement joins TRBV6-1 to TRBJ2-7; either TRBD1 or TRBD2 may fit D (6 bases each). Germline values: CDR1 MNHNS, CDR2 SASEGT. The CDR3 has 15 amino acids. V was cut by 6 bases and J by 2 bases, with 17 bases left in between. The chain's CDR3 is CASRDFGGQTYEQYF. The CDR3 DNA sequence: TGTGCCAGCAGGGACTTTGGGGGGCAAACCTACGAGCAGTACTTC.

The J gene is TRBJ2-1, the V gene TRBV27; D unresolved. CDR1 and CDR2 from the germline V gene are MNHEY and SMNVEV (reference sequence). There are 14 residues in the CDR3. V gave up 6 bases and J gave up 8 bases, with 17 bases separating them. The CDR3 is CASRARVVWDEQFF. CDR3 coding DNA: TGTGCCAGCAGGGCCCGGGTTGTTTGGGATGAGCAGTTCTTC.

The chain couples TRBV15 to TRBJ1-5; D perhaps matches TRBD1 (5 bases). CDR3 length: 16 residues. Trimming took 2 bases from V and 0 from J, leaving 11 bases between them. The germline CDR1 and CDR2 sequences are LNHNV and YYDKDF (reference sequence). CDR3 nucleotides: TGTGCCACCAGCAGAACAGGTCTATATAGCAATCAGCCCCAGCATTTT. As protein: CATSRTGLYSNQPQHF.

V and J are TRBV27 and TRBJ1-5; D is perhaps TRBD1 (5 bases). CDR1 is MNHEY, CDR2 SMNVEV, per germline (reference sequence). There are 14 residues in the CDR3. The V gene lost 10 bases and the J gene lost 7 bases, with 20 bases spanning the gap. This chain's CDR3 is CAILPRAQGQPQHF. The CDR3, as DNA: TGTGCCATCCTTCCCAGGGCCCAAGGACAGCCCCAGCATTTT.